This T cell receptor beta chain was recovered during a study of blood T cell repertoires in COVID-19 (dated by TCRdb to the early 2020s). Context from the whole study: Samples from collaborators originated in the United States, Italy and Spain and spanned both the acute and convalescent phases of COVID-19. The material from the prospective study consisted of cDNA or gDNA derived from T cells, B-cell-depleted T cells, or PBMCs. Subjects who had been exposed to COVID-19, were actively infected with it, or had recovered from it provided the deeply sampled blood TCRbeta repertoires that made up the dataset. A freely available public database, intended as a resource for researchers studying the immune response to SARS-CoV-2, is where the repertoires were released. Samples came from the ongoing ImmuneRACE study (first 160 participants) plus 1,254 subjects from 6 global collaborators. Nearly every sample came with metadata listing a de-identified subject ID, COVID-19 status, age in years and sex. Where available, HLA class I and class II types were taken from metadata supplied by the sample provider and were not determined by assay-based typing. Here is what the overall study found, with its caveats: The quantity of clinical and demographic metadata differed by source and by participant and was supplied without curation.

A note on this clone: The antigen this receptor binds is unknown. There are no base qualities to consult, and no much larger clone falls within one base.

The immunoSEQ Assay, a bias-controlled multiplex PCR, was used to amplify TCRbeta CDR3 regions from genomic DNA. Per the source publication's procedure: Nucleated cell counts per sample were estimated from amplification of reference gene primers within the assay. To quantify the absolute abundance of each unique TCRbeta CDR3 rearrangement, sequence reads were collapsed and filtered. For each sample, productive Simpson clonality was calculated as the square root of Simpson's diversity index across productive rearrangements. Here the immuneACCESS table is served through TCRdb, limited to in-frame sequences with V and J called. Missing clones are a known gap in these copies; in checked studies unresolved V genes cover under half, and the rest lacks a known reason. The D gene and trimming were derived from the DNA, and the V and J assignments and clone size from that table. For this sample the table gives some 390,000 clones, of which around 87% were detected only once. 1.1% of the sample lies in the top ten.

The CDR3, cysteine through phenylalanine, is 14 amino acids long. Left in the record is the CDR3 DNA by itself, 42 bases read in frame from the first base. At the junction V is shortened by 2 bases and J by 2 bases, with 10 bases in between. Sequences WSHSY (CDR1) and SAAADI (CDR2) are obtained from the germline V gene. Participants in the prospective study were enrolled through a virtual design, were aged 18 to 89 years, and lived in 20 to 30 United States geographic areas. In the prospective study, participants were assigned to cohorts based on the clinical history participants reported in a screening survey and a study questionnaire. Recovered participants in ImmuneRACE Cohort 3 were defined by two consecutive negative NP/OP PCR tests, clearance by a healthcare professional, or resolution of symptoms. In the prospective study, mobile phlebotomists collected whole blood, serum and a nasopharyngeal or oropharyngeal swab from each participant. Prospective study participants could optionally give additional blood draws and questionnaires over an approximately two-month period. Before DNA extraction, prospective study blood samples were shipped either frozen or at room temperature.

Sequencing used PBMCs or T cells enriched from blood (not recorded which). The chain is encoded by TRBV10-2 joined to TRBJ2-7; the D gene is perhaps TRBD1, on 6 matching bases. The TCR was taken from a man in his thirties or forties who had recovered from COVID-19. Here is the DNA: TGCGCCAGCAGTGAGGCGACAGGTCCCTACGAGCAGTACTTC. This is translated as CASSEATGPYEQYF.